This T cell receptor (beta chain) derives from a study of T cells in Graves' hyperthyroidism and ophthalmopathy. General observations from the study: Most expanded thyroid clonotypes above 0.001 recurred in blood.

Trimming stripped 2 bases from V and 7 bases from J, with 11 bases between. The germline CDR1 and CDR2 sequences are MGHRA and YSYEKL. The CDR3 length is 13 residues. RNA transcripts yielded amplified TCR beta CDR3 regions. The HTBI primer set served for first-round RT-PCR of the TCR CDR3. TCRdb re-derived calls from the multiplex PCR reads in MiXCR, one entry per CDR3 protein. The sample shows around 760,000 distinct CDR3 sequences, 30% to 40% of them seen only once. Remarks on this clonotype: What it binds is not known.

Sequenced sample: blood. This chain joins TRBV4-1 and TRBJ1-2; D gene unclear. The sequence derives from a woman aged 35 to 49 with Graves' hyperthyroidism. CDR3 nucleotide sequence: TGCGCCAGCAGCCAAATGGGGTGGGTTGGCTACACCTTC. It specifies CASSQMGWVGYTF.